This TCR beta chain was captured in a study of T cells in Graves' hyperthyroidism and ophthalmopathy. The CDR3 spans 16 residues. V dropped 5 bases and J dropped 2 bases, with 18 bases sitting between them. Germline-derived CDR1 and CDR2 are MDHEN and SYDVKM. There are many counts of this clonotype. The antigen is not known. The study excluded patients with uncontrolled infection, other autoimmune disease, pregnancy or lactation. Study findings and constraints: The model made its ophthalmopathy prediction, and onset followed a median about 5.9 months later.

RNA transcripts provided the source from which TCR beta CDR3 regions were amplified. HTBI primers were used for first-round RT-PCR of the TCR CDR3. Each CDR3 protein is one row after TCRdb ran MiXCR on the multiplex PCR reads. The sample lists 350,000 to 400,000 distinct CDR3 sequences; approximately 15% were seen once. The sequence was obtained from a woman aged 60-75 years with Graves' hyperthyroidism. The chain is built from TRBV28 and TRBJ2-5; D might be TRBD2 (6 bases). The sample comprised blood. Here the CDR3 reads CASSGGTDSVQETQYF. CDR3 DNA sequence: TGTGCCAGCAGTGGGGGGACCGATTCCGTACAAGAGACCCAGTACTTC. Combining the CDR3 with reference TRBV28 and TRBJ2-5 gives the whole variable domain DVKVTQSSRYLVKRTGEKVFLECVQDMDHENMFWYRQDPGLGLRLIYFSYDVKMKEKGDIPEGYSVSREKKERFSLILESASTNQTSMYLCASSGGTDSVQETQYFGPGTRLLVL.